The clone carrying this TCR beta chain has a count of ten or more. This CDR3 has 14 amino acids. The germline V gene has CDR1 DFQATT and CDR2 SNEGSKA (reference sequence). Losses at the gene ends were 3 bases for V and 3 bases for J; bases not matched to a gene: 4. TCRdb redid the clone calls on the PCR reads using MiXCR. Seen here are under 35,000 clones, approximately 15% observed once, and the top ten hold approximately 4.8%. There were no patients who had received any treatment before thyroid surgery. These data come from a study of metastatic and nonmetastatic thyroid tumors. Study details: Across blood and tumor or nodule tissue, repertoires from malignant and benign thyroid patients were compared with one another.

Sequencing used blood. The J gene is TRBJ2-7, the V gene TRBV20-1; 11 bases map to TRBD2. The TCR originated in a female donor with papillary thyroid cancer or a benign thyroid nodule (not recorded which). Some clones in this sample may be carry-over from other donors' samples. For the CDR3, the DNA is TGCAGTGCTAGTCGCGGGACTAGCGGCTACGAGCAGTACTTC. Translated: CSASRGTSGYEQYF.